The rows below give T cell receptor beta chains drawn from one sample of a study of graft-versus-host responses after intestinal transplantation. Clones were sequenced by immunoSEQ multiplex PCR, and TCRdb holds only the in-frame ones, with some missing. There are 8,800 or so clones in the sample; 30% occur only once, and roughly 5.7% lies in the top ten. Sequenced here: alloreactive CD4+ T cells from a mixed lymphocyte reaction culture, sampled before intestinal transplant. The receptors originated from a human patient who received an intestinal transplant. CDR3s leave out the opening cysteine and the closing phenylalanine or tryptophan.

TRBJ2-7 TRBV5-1 ASSLQGDEQY
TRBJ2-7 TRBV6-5 ASSDDLAGYEQY
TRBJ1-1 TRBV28 ASSLGGNTEAF
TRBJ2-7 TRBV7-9 ASSAPGQPLGGQY
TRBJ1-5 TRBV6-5 ASSLDRGGQPQH
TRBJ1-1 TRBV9 ASSVGDSMNTEAF
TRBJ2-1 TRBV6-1 ASSEFRNEQF
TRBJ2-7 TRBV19 ASISRVEQY
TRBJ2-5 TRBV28 AIGLAGVEETQY
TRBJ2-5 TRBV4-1 ASSQVNAETQY
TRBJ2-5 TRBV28 ASSLLGRGQETQY
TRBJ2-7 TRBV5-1 ASSLDPAGGTVREQY
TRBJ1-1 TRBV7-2 ASSLAVGVGTEAF
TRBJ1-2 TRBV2 ASSPGTGDGYT
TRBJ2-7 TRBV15 ATSRATGTGGYEQY
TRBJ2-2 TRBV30 AWGYRDRATGELF
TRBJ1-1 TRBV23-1 ASSQSLLTDTEAF
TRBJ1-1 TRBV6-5 ASSYWEGVNTEAF
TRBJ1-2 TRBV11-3 ASRARDRGNYGYT
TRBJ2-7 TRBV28 ASTFNPLLAGTYEQY
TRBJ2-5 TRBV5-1 ASSLAGGETQY
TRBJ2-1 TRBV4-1 ASSQASGGNYNEQF
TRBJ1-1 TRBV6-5 ASRNPGRGTEAF
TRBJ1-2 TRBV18 ASSPNGGGYGYT
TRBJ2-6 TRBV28 ASSLPQGNSGANVLT
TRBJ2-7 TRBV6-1 ASNTQGSGSYEQY
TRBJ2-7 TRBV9 ASSGDGYEQY
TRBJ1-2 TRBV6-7 ASSEANYGYT
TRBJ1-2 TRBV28 ASSSGTAYGYT
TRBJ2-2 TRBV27 ASSLWGTGVTGELF
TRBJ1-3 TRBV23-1 ASSQSRNTIY
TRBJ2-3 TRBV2 ASSRTRADTQY
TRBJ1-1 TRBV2 ASSNIALGQGVTEAF
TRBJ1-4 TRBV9 ASSVGRRADEKLF
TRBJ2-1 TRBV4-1 ASSQVSGDNEQF
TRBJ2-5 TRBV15 ATSESLSQETQY
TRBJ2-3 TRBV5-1 ASSSSSYTDTQY
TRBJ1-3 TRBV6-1 ASSALLQGWAGNTIY
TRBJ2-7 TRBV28 ASSRGGTGGYEQY
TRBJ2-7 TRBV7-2 ASSPRDRGPYEQY
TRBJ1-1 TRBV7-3 ASSWTGGTEAF
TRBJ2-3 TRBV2 ASRGTSTDTQY
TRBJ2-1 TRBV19 ASSIFTSRTSYNEQF
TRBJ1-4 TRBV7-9 ASSLNPREKLF
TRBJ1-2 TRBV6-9 ASSKAFNYGYT
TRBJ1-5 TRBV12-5 ASGLVRQLQPQH
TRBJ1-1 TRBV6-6 ASRTRGSTTEAF
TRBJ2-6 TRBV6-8 ASGGQGAGANVLT
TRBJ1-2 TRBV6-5 ASSDSVNYGYT
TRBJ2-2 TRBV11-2 ASSRGGPNTGELF
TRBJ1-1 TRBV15 ATSRGWGGDTEAF
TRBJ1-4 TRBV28 ASSRGQSNEKLF
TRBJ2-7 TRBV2 ASKGLAGVTYEQY
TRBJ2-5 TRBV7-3 ASSLRRDRETQY
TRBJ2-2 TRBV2 ASTGQGATGELF
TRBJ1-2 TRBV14 ASSQEGNRGIYGYT
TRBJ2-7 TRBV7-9 ASSLQGYEQY
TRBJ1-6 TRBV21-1 ASSPRQGQDNSPLH
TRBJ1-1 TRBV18 ASSPGQTNTEAF
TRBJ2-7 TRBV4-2 ASSQELGAWDYEQY